The next 23 T cell receptor beta chains were all read from a single sample in a study of shared T cell receptors in the human thymus. The assay was immunoSEQ multiplex PCR, and TCRdb's table has in-frame clones only and misses some. The sample contains some 640,000 clones, around 87% of which appear only once. The sample was also reused in another study, on human thymus T cells.

Sequenced material: thymocytes. Source of these receptors: a boy under two years old with a congenital heart defect.

The chain combines TRBV7-8 with TRBJ1-5; 12 bases line up with TRBD1. CDR1 and CDR2 from the germline V gene are SGHVS and FQNEAQ. V lost 4 bases and J lost 5; bases outside the gene matches: 9. CDR3 length: 17 amino acids. The chain's CDR3 is CASSSTGQGALYQPQHF. In nucleotides, the CDR3 is TGTGCCAGCAGCTCCACGGGACAGGGGGCCCTCTATCAGCCCCAGCATTTT.

This sequence joins TRBV4-3 and TRBJ2-5; 9 bases agree with TRBD2. The CDR3 contains 17 residues. V lost 0 bases, J lost 4 bases, and 9 bases stayed unmatched. CDR1 and CDR2 (germline): LGHNA, YSLEER. The CDR3 spells CASSQDRKRGAGETQYF. DNA of the CDR3: TGCGCCAGCAGCCAAGATCGTAAGCGGGGGGCAGGAGAGACCCAGTACTTC.

The CDR3 nucleotides read TGCGCCAGCAGCTTGGCCGAGGGTGAAGCTTTCTTT. Translating it yields CASSLAEGEAFF. V is TRBV5-1 and J is TRBJ1-1; D not resolved. The V and J ends lost 0 bases and 7 bases respectively, with 7 bases between them. Germline values: CDR1 SGHRS, CDR2 YFSETQ. The CDR3 totals 12 residues.

The chain links TRBV5-4 to TRBJ2-5, with 11 bases aligning to TRBD2. Germline V lookup: CDR1 SGHNT, CDR2 YYREEE (reference sequence). Unmatched junction bases numbered 2, after V lost 7 bases and J lost 3 bases. The CDR3 runs to 13 residues. The CDR3 DNA sequence: TGTGCCAGCTCGGGACTAGCGGAAGAGACCCAGTACTTC. Translation gives CASSGLAEETQYF.

This chain joins TRBV7-9 and TRBJ2-7; 8 positions agree with TRBD1. The CDR3 runs to 15 residues. The germline V gene has CDR1 SEHNR and CDR2 FQNEAQ (reference sequence). J gave up 3 bases and V 3 bases, and 7 bases lay outside the gene matches. DNA of the CDR3: TGTGCCAGCAGCTTGGCAGACAGGGGAGACTACGAGCAGTACTTC. Translating gives CASSLADRGDYEQYF.

The chain combines TRBV14 with TRBJ2-7; D is perhaps TRBD2 (6 bases). The germline V gene has CDR1 SGHDN and CDR2 FVKESK. The CDR3 is 20 amino acids. Trimming removed 3 bases from V and 0 bases from J, with 27 bases in between. The CDR3 here is CASSQRENKGGLRSSYEQYF. The CDR3 DNA reads TGTGCCAGCAGCCAGCGAGAGAATAAGGGAGGTCTGCGTTCCTCCTACGAGCAGTACTTC. The full variable domain, rest sourced from reference TRBV14 and TRBJ2-7, is EAGVTQFPSHSVIEKGQTVTLRCDPISGHDNLYWYRRVMGKEIKFLLHFVKESKQDESGMPNNRFLAERTGGTYSTLKVQPAELEDSGVYFCASSQRENKGGLRSSYEQYFGPGTRLTVT.

This chain uses TRBV5-1 with TRBJ1-6, with 7 positions matching TRBD1. The germline gives CDR1 SGHRS, CDR2 YFSETQ. V trimming: 2 bases; J trimming: 0 bases; junction bases outside the gene matches: 8. This CDR3 region has 18 residues. CDR3 in amino acids: CASSLTDRRSSYNSPLHF. As DNA, the CDR3 is TGCGCCAGCAGCTTAACGGACAGGCGAAGCTCCTATAATTCACCCCTCCACTTT. Using reference TRBV5-1 and TRBJ1-6 for the parts outside the CDR3, the full variable domain is KAGVTQTPRYLIKTRGQQVTLSCSPISGHRSVSWYQQTPGQGLQFLFEYFSETQRNKGNFPGRFSGRQFSNSRSEMNVSTLELGDSALYLCASSLTDRRSSYNSPLHFGNGTRLTVT.

This chain uses TRBV4-3 with TRBJ2-2; 11 bases align to TRBD2. The V segment lost 5 bases and the J segment 0 bases; nucleotides outside the gene matches: 5. Germline assignment: CDR1 LGHNA and CDR2 YSLEER. CDR3 length: 17 amino acids. CDR3 nucleotides: TGCGCCAGCAGCGTAGGTAGCGGGGGGGCGAACACCGGGGAGCTGTTTTTT. Protein sequence: CASSVGSGGANTGELFF.

This sequence joins TRBV15 and TRBJ1-2; weak D call: TRBD1 (6 bases). Germline V CDR1 and CDR2: LNHNV, YYDKDF (reference sequence). Trimming left V 5 bases short and J 6 bases short, with 19 bases between. CDR3 size: 15 residues. CDR3: CATSAPQGKPDGYTF. The DNA for the CDR3 is TGTGCCACCAGCGCCCCACAGGGTAAGCCGGATGGCTACACCTTC. Drawing the rest from reference TRBV15 and TRBJ1-2, the complete variable domain is DAMVIQNPRYQVTQFGKPVTLSCSQTLNHNVMYWYQQKSSQAPKLLFHYYDKDFNNEADTPDNFQSRRPNTSFCFLDIRSPGLGDTAMYLCATSAPQGKPDGYTFGSGTRLTVV.

This clone has a handful of counts. The V call is TRBV19, the J call TRBJ1-5; tentatively, D is TRBD1 (5 bases). The V gene lost 7 bases and the J gene lost 5 bases, with 9 bases spanning the gap. This CDR3 comprises 12 residues. Germline V lookup: CDR1 LNHDA, CDR2 SQIVND (reference sequence). Here the CDR3 DNA reads TGTGCCAGTAATCAAGGGGATCAGCCCCAGCATTTT. Its protein product is CASNQGDQPQHF.

The V and J genes are TRBV10-1 and TRBJ1-4, with a possible D match to TRBD1 (5 bases). The germline gives CDR1 WNHNN, CDR2 SYGVQD (reference sequence). The CDR3 totals 13 residues. V was pared by 8 bases and J by 5 bases, with 12 bases between. CDR3 in amino acids: CASRDSQNEKLFF. DNA of the CDR3: TGCGCCAGCCGAGACAGCCAGAATGAAAAACTGTTTTTT.

The chain combines TRBV6-5 with TRBJ1-1; 8 bases are shared with TRBD1. The V and J ends lost 5 bases and 5 bases, in that order; junction bases with no gene match: 4. Germline V gene sequence: CDR1 MNHEY, CDR2 SVGAGI. This CDR3 is 13 amino acids long. In nucleotides, the CDR3 is TGTGCCAGCAGTGAGACAGGGGCAACTGAAGCTTTCTTT. This sequence encodes CASSETGATEAFF.

The chain joins TRBV9 to TRBJ2-3; 12 nucleotides align to TRBD2. Looked up from germline, CDR1 is SGDLS and CDR2 is YYNGEE. CDR3 length: 18 amino acids. J lost 0 bases, V lost 6 bases, and 11 bases had no gene match. CDR3 amino acids: CASIGVGTSGPSTDTQYF. As DNA, the CDR3 is TGTGCCAGCATAGGAGTAGGGACTAGCGGGCCAAGCACAGATACGCAGTATTTT.

This clone was seen only once. The rearrangement uses TRBV5-4 and TRBJ1-1, with no clear D. The length of the CDR3 is 17 residues. Trimming removed 0 bases at V and 0 bases at J, with 15 bases between. Germline V gene lookup returns CDR1 SGHNT and CDR2 YYREEE (reference sequence). This CDR3 is CASSLVGPGMMNTEAFF. CDR3 DNA: TGTGCCAGCAGCTTGGTTGGACCGGGGATGATGAACACTGAAGCTTTCTTT. The variable domain in full, with the rest retrieved from reference TRBV5-4 and TRBJ1-1, is ETGVTQSPTHLIKTRGQQVTLRCSSQSGHNTVSWYQQALGQGPQFIFQYYREEENGRGNFPPRFSGLQFPNYSSELNVNALELDDSALYLCASSLVGPGMMNTEAFFGQGTRLTVV.

The CDR3 spells CASSPLDQPQHF. The CDR3 DNA sequence: TGTGCCAGCAGCCCCCTTGATCAGCCCCAGCATTTT. The chain carries TRBV7-3 and TRBJ1-5, with D uncertain. The CDR3 length is 12 residues. Trimming pared 5 bases from V and 5 bases from J, leaving 7 bases between. The V gene's germline CDR1 is SGHTA and CDR2 FQGTGA.

The chain links TRBV19 to TRBJ1-4; no firm D call. The germline V gene encodes CDR1 LNHDA and CDR2 SQIVND (reference sequence). CDR3 length: 16 amino acids. V was cut by 6 bases and J by 4 bases, with 18 bases left in between. This CDR3 is CASSKYRRGINEKLFF. Written as DNA, the CDR3 is TGTGCCAGTAGCAAATATCGTCGAGGGATTAATGAAAAACTGTTTTTT. The full variable domain, with the rest looked up from reference TRBV19 and TRBJ1-4, is DGGITQSPKYLFRKEGQNVTLSCEQNLNHDAMYWYRQDPGQGLRLIYYSQIVNDFQKGDIAEGYSVSREKKESFPLTVTSAQKNPTAFYLCASSKYRRGINEKLFFGSGTQLSVL.

This clone was recorded once. The J gene is TRBJ2-5, the V gene TRBV27; 9 bases match TRBD1. The CDR3 loop spans 17 amino acids. Looked up from germline, CDR1 is MNHEY and CDR2 is SMNVEV (reference sequence). V dropped 2 bases and J dropped 5; count of bases not matched to a gene: 12. The DNA for the CDR3 is TGTGCCAGCAGTTTAACATTCTGGGACAGGGTGGAGGAGACCCAGTACTTC. Translated, it gives CASSLTFWDRVEETQYF.

The gene calls are TRBV4-3 and TRBJ2-7; no definite D call. Trimming took 4 bases from V and 0 from J, leaving 13 bases between them. CDR3 size: 15 residues. Per the germline V gene, CDR1 is LGHNA and CDR2 is YSLEER. CDR3 residues: CASSRRLFPSYEQYF. CDR3 in DNA: TGCGCCAGCAGCCGTAGACTCTTCCCCTCCTACGAGCAGTACTTC.

CDR3 protein: CASSLEWEGGYEQYF. In DNA form, the CDR3 reads TGTGCCAGCAGCTTGGAGTGGGAGGGGGGGTACGAGCAGTACTTC. The chain has TRBV5-6 and TRBJ2-7; D is perhaps TRBD2 (7 bases). There are 15 residues in the CDR3. Germline assignment: CDR1 SGHDT and CDR2 YYEEEE. Trimming left V 0 bases short and J 4 bases short, with 14 bases between.

The J gene is TRBJ2-7, the V gene TRBV7-9, with TRBD1 identical over 8 bases. Unmatched junction bases numbered 5, after V lost 1 base and J lost 3 bases. The CDR3 has 15 amino acids. Germline assignment: CDR1 SEHNR and CDR2 FQNEAQ (reference sequence). The CDR3 DNA follows: TGTGCCAGCAGCTTAGTTGGGACAGGCAACTACGAGCAGTACTTC. This sequence encodes CASSLVGTGNYEQYF.

This clone was counted between two and nine times. The chain couples TRBV7-2 to TRBJ2-2; 8 nucleotides line up with TRBD1. V dropped 6 bases and J dropped 1; count of bases not matched to a gene: 4. Per the germline V gene, CDR1 is SGHTA and CDR2 is FQGNSA. The CDR3 sequence is 15 residues long. The CDR3 DNA reads TGTGCCAGCAGTTCGGGACAGGAGAACACCGGGGAGCTGTTTTTT. Translating it yields CASSSGQENTGELFF.

The chain has TRBV4-3 and TRBJ2-3; maybe TRBD1 (6 bases). Germline V CDR1 and CDR2: LGHNA, YSLEER. V shed 2 bases and J shed 2 bases, with 14 bases lying between them. The CDR3 is made up of 16 amino acids. The CDR3, as DNA: TGCGCCAGCAGCCAAACACAGGGTAGGGACACAGATACGCAGTATTTT. Translating gives CASSQTQGRDTDTQYF.

This clone has a single count. The chain links TRBV7-9 to TRBJ2-7; 8 nucleotides agree with TRBD2. The CDR3 spans 15 residues. Germline values: CDR1 SEHNR, CDR2 FQNEAQ (reference sequence). The J segment lost 4 bases and the V segment lost 1 base, leaving 6 bases of the junction unmatched. The CDR3: CASSLGGLDKYEQYF. CDR3 sequence (DNA): TGTGCCAGCAGCTTAGGGGGACTAGATAAGTACGAGCAGTACTTC.